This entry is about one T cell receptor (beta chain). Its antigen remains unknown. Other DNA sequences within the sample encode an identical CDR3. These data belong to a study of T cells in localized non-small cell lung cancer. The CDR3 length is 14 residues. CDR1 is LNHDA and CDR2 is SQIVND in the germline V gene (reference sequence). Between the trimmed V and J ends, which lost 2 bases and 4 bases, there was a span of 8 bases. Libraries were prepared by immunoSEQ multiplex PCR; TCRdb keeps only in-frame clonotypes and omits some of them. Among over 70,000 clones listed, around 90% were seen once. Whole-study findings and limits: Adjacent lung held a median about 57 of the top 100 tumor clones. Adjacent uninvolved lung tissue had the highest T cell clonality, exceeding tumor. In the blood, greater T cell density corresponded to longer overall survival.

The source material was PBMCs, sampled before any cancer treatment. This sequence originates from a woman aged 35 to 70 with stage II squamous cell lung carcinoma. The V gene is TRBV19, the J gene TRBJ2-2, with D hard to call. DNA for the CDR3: TGTGCCAGTAGTATAAGGGCCTCCACCGGGGAGCTGTTTTTT. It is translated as CASSIRASTGELFF.